Detailed here is one T cell receptor beta chain. These data are taken from a study of blood T cell repertoires in COVID-19. Germline lookup yields CDR1 LNHDA and CDR2 SQIVND (reference sequence). With 5 bases removed from V and 5 bases from J, the gap between germline ends came to 12 bases. This CDR3 region has 13 residues. Repertoires were generated with immunoSEQ multiplex PCR, while TCRdb's copy carries only in-frame clones and drops some. Seen here are roughly 150,000 clones, less than 85% observed once, and the top ten hold 1.5% to 2%. V gene TRBV19 combines with J gene TRBJ1-1; D remains unclear. The receptor comes from a woman under 30 who had been exposed to COVID-19. Sequenced sample: PBMCs or T cells enriched from blood (not recorded which). CDR3 protein: CASSDLDTTEAFF. The CDR3 nucleotides read TGTGCCAGTAGTGATTTAGATACGACTGAAGCTTTCTTT.